The present TCR beta chain was sequenced within a study of blood T cell repertoires in COVID-19. Across the study: Donors in the United States, Italy and Spain gave samples during acute or convalescent COVID-19. Nucleic acid was either cDNA or gDNA, and it came from T cells, B-cell-depleted T cells, or PBMCs.

The study drew participants aged about 18 to 95 years from some 25 US areas. Original methodology: Amplifying reference gene primers gave estimates of nucleated cell counts. Sequencing used immunoSEQ multiplex PCR; TCRdb keeps in-frame clones, though not all of them. For V, J and clone size, that table is used; D and trimming come from the DNA. The sample consists of under 150,000 clones, 84% of them appearing once. The sample was PBMCs or T cells enriched from blood (not recorded which). The receptor comes from a man aged 40-55 years with acute COVID-19.

The DNA for the CDR3 is TGTGCCAGCGGGTTGACAGGGTTCGGAAACACCATATATTTT. Its protein product is CASGLTGFGNTIYF. V and J are TRBV7-8 and TRBJ1-3; TRBD1 agrees at 7 bases. V gave up 8 bases and J gave up 4 bases; unmatched junction bases: 8. Germline values: CDR1 SGHVS, CDR2 FQNEAQ. The CDR3 contains 14 residues.